This T cell receptor beta chain derives from a study of blood T cell repertoires in COVID-19. The CDR3 loop spans 15 amino acids. Trimming removed 4 bases at V and 2 bases at J, with 14 bases between. Per germline, CDR1 KGHDR and CDR2 SFDVKD. Source study methods: The authors estimated nucleated cell counts from reference gene primer amplification. The assay was immunoSEQ multiplex PCR, and TCRdb's table has in-frame clones only and misses some. The DNA gave D and trimming, while V, J and clone size come from that table. The sample has about 200,000 clones; approximately 86% are singletons. The source is a woman aged 40 to 50 with acute COVID-19. This rearrangement joins TRBV24-1 to TRBJ2-7; tentatively, D is TRBD1 (6 bases). Sequenced input: PBMCs or T cells enriched from blood (not recorded which). The CDR3 protein is CATSDPRDTTYEQYF. CDR3 DNA sequence: TGTGCCACCAGTGACCCCCGGGACACCACCTACGAGCAGTACTTC.